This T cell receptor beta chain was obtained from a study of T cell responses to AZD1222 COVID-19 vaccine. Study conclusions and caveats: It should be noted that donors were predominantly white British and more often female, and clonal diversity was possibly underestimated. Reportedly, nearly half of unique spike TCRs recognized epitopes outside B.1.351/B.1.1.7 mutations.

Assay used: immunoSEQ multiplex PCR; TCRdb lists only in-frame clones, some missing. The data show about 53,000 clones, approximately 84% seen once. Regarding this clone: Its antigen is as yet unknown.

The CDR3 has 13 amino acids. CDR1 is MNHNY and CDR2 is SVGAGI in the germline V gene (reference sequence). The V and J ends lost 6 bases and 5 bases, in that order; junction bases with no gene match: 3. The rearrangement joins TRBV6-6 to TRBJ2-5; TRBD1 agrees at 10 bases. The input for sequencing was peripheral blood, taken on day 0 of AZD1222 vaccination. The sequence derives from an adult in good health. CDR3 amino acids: CASRGTGVETQYF. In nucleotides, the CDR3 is TGTGCCAGCAGGGGGACAGGGGTCGAGACCCAGTACTTC.